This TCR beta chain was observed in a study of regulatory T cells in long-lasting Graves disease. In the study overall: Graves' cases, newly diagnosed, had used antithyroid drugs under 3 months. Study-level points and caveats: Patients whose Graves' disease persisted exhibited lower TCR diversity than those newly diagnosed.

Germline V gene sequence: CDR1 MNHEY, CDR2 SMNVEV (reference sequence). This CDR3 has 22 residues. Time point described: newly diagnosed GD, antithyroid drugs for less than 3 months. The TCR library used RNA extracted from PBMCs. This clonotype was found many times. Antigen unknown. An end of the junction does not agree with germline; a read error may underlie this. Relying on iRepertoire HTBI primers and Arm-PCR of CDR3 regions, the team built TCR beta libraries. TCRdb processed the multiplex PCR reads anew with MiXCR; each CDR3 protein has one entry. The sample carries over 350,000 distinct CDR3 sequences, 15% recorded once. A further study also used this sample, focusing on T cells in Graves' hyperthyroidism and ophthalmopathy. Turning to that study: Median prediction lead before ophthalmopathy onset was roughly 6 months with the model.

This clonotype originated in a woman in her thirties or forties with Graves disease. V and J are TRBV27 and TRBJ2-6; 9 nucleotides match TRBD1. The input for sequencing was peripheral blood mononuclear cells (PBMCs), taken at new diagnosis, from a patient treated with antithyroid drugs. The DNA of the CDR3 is TGTGCCAGCAGTTTATCTGATCCACGAACCGCACAGGGGGCGCTTGGGGCCAACGTCCTGACCTTC. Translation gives CASSLSDPRTAQGALGANVLTF.